Listed below are T cell receptor beta chains from one sample, sequenced in a study of T cell responses to AZD1222 COVID-19 vaccine. Produced via immunoSEQ multiplex PCR; TCRdb's table is partial and in-frame only. The sample has hundreds of thousands of clones, around 93% seen once. The sample here was peripheral blood, taken on day 0 of MenACWY control vaccination. Source of these receptors: an adult in good health. CDR3s include the opening cysteine and the closing phenylalanine or tryptophan. A D gene is named only where the DNA matches it firmly. Some rows mark clone size as missing; the rest say once, few, many or name a class of expanded clone.

J | V | size | D | CDR3 | DNA
TRBJ2-4 | TRBV7-7 | . | . | CASSLKLIQWDIQYF | TGTGCCAGCAGCTTGAAATTGATTCAATGGGACATTCAGTACTTC
TRBJ1-6 | TRBV6-5 | once | TRBD1 | CASSTGQRHSPLHF | TGTGCCAGCAGCACGGGACAGCGCCATTCACCCCTCCACTTT
TRBJ2-1 | TRBV4-1 | . | . | CASSLVDSLYNEQFF | TGCGCCAGCAGCCTGGTGGACAGCCTCTACAATGAGCAGTTCTTC
TRBJ1-3 | TRBV6-5 | . | TRBD1 | CASRQGGGNTIYF | TGTGCCAGCAGACAGGGGGGAGGAAACACCATATATTTT
TRBJ2-3 | TRBV28 | . | . | CASSPLRPGTDTQYF | TGTGCCAGCAGTCCACTCAGACCTGGCACAGATACGCAGTATTTT
TRBJ1-4 | TRBV30 | . | TRBD1 | CAWGGTGFEKLFF | TGTGCCTGGGGTGGGACAGGGTTTGAAAAACTGTTTTTT
TRBJ2-3 | TRBV7-2 | . | . | CASSLHTDTQYF | TGTGCCAGCAGCTTACACACAGATACGCAGTATTTT
TRBJ1-2 | TRBV28 | once | . | CASSLALGRGSIGYTF | TGTGCCAGCAGTTTGGCCCTCGGGAGGGGGAGTATCGGCTACACCTTC
TRBJ2-3 | TRBV5-1 | once | . | CASSLQGGTDTQYF | TGCGCCAGCAGCTTACAGGGCGGGACAGATACGCAGTATTTT
TRBJ1-1 | TRBV11-2 | once | . | CASSLDPGNTEAFF | TGTGCCAGCAGCTTAGATCCTGGGAACACTGAAGCTTTCTTT
TRBJ1-1 | TRBV6-6 | . | . | CASNTLNTEAFF | TGTGCCAGCAACACCTTGAACACTGAAGCTTTCTTT
TRBJ1-2 | TRBV7-2 | . | TRBD1 | CASSLHTGDYGYTF | TGTGCCAGCAGCTTGCACACAGGGGACTATGGCTACACCTTC
TRBJ2-5 | TRBV5-1 | once | TRBD2 | CASSFKAGEETQYF | TGCGCCAGCAGCTTTAAAGCGGGGGAAGAGACCCAGTACTTC
TRBJ2-5 | TRBV5-1 | . | . | CASSRGLGETQYF | TGCGCCAGCAGCCGAGGGCTGGGGGAGACCCAGTACTTC
TRBJ2-2 | TRBV7-2 | . | . | CASSLQGNTGELFF | TGTGCCAGCAGCCTACAGGGTAACACCGGGGAGCTGTTTTTT
TRBJ2-5 | TRBV2 | . | . | CASEGVAGETQYF | TGTGCCAGCGAGGGAGTGGCGGGAGAGACCCAGTACTTC
TRBJ1-5 | TRBV10-2 | . | . | CASSVQGVGNNQPQHF | TGCGCCAGCAGCGTACAGGGAGTGGGCAACAATCAGCCCCAGCATTTT
TRBJ2-3 | TRBV20-1 | . | . | CSVGTQYF | TGCAGTGTGGGTACGCAGTATTTT
TRBJ1-4 | TRBV5-1 | . | TRBD1 | CASSFKGATNEKLFF | TGCGCCAGCAGCTTTAAGGGGGCGACTAATGAAAAACTGTTTTTT
TRBJ1-5 | TRBV7-2 | . | TRBD1 | CASSLGGTGNQPQHF | TGTGCCAGCAGCTTAGGGGGGACAGGGAATCAGCCCCAGCATTTT
TRBJ2-1 | TRBV10-3 | . | TRBD2 | CAISGGLAGGVTYNEQFF | TGTGCCATCAGTGGGGGACTAGCGGGGGGAGTTACATACAATGAGCAGTTCTTC
TRBJ1-2 | TRBV21-1 | . | . | CASSRGYYGYTF | TGTGCCAGCAGCAGGGGCTACTATGGCTACACCTTC
TRBJ1-6 | TRBV18 | . | . | CASSPVDLRAGSPLHF | TGTGCCAGCTCACCAGTCGACCTAAGGGCTGGTTCACCCCTCCACTTT
TRBJ2-1 | TRBV6-1 | . | . | CASSDYYRYNEQFF | TGTGCCAGCAGTGATTATTACCGGTACAATGAGCAGTTCTTC
TRBJ1-5 | TRBV7-9 | . | TRBD1 | CASSLGQGEQPQHF | TGTGCCAGCAGCTTAGGGCAGGGGGAACAGCCCCAGCATTTT
TRBJ1-2 | TRBV4-1 | once | . | CASRGFDRGAAYGYTF | TGCGCCAGCAGGGGTTTCGATAGGGGGGCCGCCTATGGCTACACCTTC
TRBJ2-3 | TRBV30 | . | TRBD1 | CAWTGGNTDTQYF | TGTGCCTGGACAGGGGGCAACACAGATACGCAGTATTTT
TRBJ1-5 | TRBV2 | . | . | CASSGSDRIQPQHF | TGTGCCAGCAGCGGCTCAGACAGAATACAGCCCCAGCATTTT
TRBJ2-7 | TRBV12-3/TRBV12-4 | . | . | CASDGPASYEQYF | TGTGCCAGCGACGGTCCGGCTTCCTACGAGCAGTACTTC
TRBJ2-2 | TRBV5-4 | . | . | CASSLALDSTNTGELFF | TGTGCCAGCAGCTTGGCTCTGGACAGCACTAACACCGGGGAGCTGTTTTTT
TRBJ1-1 | TRBV10-2 | . | . | CASRHLNTEAFF | TGCGCCAGCAGACATCTGAACACTGAAGCTTTCTTT
TRBJ1-2 | TRBV5-4 | . | . | CASSLDVENYGYTF | TGTGCCAGCAGCTTGGATGTGGAAAACTATGGCTACACCTTC
TRBJ1-4 | TRBV4-1 | . | . | CASSLGTGNEKLFF | TGCGCCAGCAGCCTCGGGACCGGGAATGAAAAACTGTTTTTT
TRBJ1-2 | TRBV27 | . | . | CASRTPEGGRYGYTF | TGTGCCAGCCGCACCCCAGAGGGCGGCAGGTATGGCTACACCTTC
TRBJ1-4 | TRBV25-1 | . | TRBD1 | CASSERRGQFNEKLFF | TGTGCCAGCAGTGAAAGGCGGGGACAGTTTAATGAAAAACTGTTTTTT
TRBJ1-2 | TRBV5-4 | . | . | CASSREGFYGYTF | TGTGCCAGCAGCCGAGAGGGGTTTTACGGCTACACCTTC
TRBJ1-2 | TRBV30 | . | . | CAWIYQGKGGYTF | TGTGCCTGGATTTACCAAGGGAAGGGTGGCTACACCTTC
TRBJ1-2 | TRBV19 | . | TRBD1 | CASRTPGQGGHGYTF | TGTGCCAGTAGGACCCCGGGACAGGGAGGCCATGGCTACACCTTC
TRBJ2-2 | TRBV3-1/TRBV3-2 | . | . | CASSQVGGHTGELFF | TGTGCCAGCAGCCAAGTGGGCGGCCACACCGGGGAGCTGTTTTTT
TRBJ1-5 | TRBV7-9 | . | . | CASSPAGSNQPQHF | TGTGCCAGCAGCCCGGCGGGGAGCAATCAGCCCCAGCATTTT
TRBJ1-1 | TRBV5-1 | . | . | CASNGGRNTEAFF | TGCGCCAGCAACGGAGGGAGGAACACTGAAGCTTTCTTT
TRBJ1-1 | TRBV18 | . | TRBD1 | CASSLSTGQAFF | TGTGCCAGCTCACTGTCGACAGGGCAAGCTTTCTTT
TRBJ1-2 | TRBV7-8 | . | . | CASSLGQEYAYTF | TGTGCCAGCAGCTTAGGGCAGGAATATGCCTACACCTTC
TRBJ2-3 | TRBV30 | . | TRBD2 | CAWSRLAISTDTQYF | TGTGCCTGGAGCAGACTAGCGATCAGCACAGATACGCAGTATTTT
TRBJ2-3 | TRBV12-3/TRBV12-4 | . | . | CASVGPRLDTQYF | TGTGCCAGCGTCGGACCCCGGCTGGATACGCAGTATTTT